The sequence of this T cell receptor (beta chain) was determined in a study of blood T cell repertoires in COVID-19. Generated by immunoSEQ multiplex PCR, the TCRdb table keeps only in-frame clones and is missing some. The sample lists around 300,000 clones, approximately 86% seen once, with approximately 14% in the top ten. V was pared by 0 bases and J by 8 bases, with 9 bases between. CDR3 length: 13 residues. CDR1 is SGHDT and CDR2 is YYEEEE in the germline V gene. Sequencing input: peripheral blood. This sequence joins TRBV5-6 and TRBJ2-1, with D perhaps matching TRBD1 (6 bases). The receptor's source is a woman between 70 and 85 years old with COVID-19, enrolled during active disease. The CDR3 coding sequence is TGTGCCAGCAGCTTGGCATCAGGGGATGAGCAGTTCTTC. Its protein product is CASSLASGDEQFF.